In its sample, the clone carrying this TCR beta chain was seen a few times. A TCRbeta library incorporating unique molecular identifiers was prepared. In TCRdb, the PCR reads were re-called with MiXCR into one record per CDR3 protein. The sample yields hundreds of thousands of distinct CDR3 sequences, less than 20% seen once. This specimen belongs to a study of T-cell reconstitution after alpha-beta-depleted transplantation in children. Trimming took 5 bases from V and 1 from J, leaving 4 bases between them. CDR3 length: 12 residues. CDR1 and CDR2 from the germline V gene are KGHDR and SFDVKD. The input for sequencing was PBMCs, mostly from graft donor cells, taken 360 days after TCRalphabeta/CD19-depleted stem cell transplant. The V and J genes are TRBV24-1 and TRBJ1-1; D gene ambiguous. The TCR sequence derives from a male patient between 10 and 17 years old who had a stem cell transplant for acute lymphoblastic leukemia, so the T cells may come from the graft donor. Here the CDR3 reads CATSAQNTEAFF. The CDR3 coding sequence is TGTGCCACCAGTGCACAGAACACTGAAGCTTTCTTT.